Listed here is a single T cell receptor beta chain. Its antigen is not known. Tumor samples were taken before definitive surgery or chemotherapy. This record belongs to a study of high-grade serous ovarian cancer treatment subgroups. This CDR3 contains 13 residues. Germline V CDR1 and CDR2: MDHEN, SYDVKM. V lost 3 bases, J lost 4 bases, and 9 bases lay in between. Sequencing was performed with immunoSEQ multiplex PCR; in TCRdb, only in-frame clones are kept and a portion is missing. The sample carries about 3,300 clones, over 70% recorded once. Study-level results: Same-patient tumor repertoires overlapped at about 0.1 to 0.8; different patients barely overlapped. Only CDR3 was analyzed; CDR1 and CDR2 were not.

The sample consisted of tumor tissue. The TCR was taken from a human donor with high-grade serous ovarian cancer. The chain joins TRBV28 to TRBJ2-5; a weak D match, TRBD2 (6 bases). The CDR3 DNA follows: TGTGCCAGCAGTTTTGGAGGGGCAGAGACCCAGTACTTC. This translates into CASSFGGAETQYF.